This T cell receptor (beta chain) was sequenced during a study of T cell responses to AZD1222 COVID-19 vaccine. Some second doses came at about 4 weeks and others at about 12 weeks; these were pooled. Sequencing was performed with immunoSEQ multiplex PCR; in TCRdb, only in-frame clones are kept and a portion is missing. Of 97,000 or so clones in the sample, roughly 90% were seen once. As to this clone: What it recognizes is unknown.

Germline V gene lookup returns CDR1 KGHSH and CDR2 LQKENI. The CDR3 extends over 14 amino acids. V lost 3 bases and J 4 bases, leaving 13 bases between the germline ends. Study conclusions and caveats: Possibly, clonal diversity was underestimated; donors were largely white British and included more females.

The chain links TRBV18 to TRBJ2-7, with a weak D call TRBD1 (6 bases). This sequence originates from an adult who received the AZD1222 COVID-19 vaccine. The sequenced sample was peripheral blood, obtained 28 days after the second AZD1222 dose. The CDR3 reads CASSPTLDSYEQYF. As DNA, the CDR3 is TGTGCCAGCTCACCCACCCTGGACAGTTACGAGCAGTACTTC.